These 4 T cell receptor beta chains were sequenced from one sample in a study of shared clonotypes between healthy human individuals. Data came from immunoSEQ multiplex PCR; TCRdb stores just in-frame clones and leaves some out. The table lists approximately 2.5 million clones, roughly 93% of them singletons. Sequenced sample: naive CD4+ T cells from PBMCs. Subset: CD45RA+ positively selected. These receptors originate from a man between 18 and 35 years old in good health. Some clones in this sample may be carry-over from other donors' samples.

The rearrangement uses TRBV2 and TRBJ1-5, with D uncertain. There are 14 residues in the CDR3. Trimming left V 5 bases short and J 0 bases short, with 8 bases between. Germline-derived CDR1 and CDR2 are SNHLY and FYNNEI. The CDR3 coding sequence is TGTGCCAGCAGTCAAGGATATAGCAATCAGCCCCAGCATTTT. Its translation: CASSQGYSNQPQHF.

This clone was seen a handful of times. The sample has other DNA sequences that encode this CDR3 too. J is TRBJ1-2 and V is TRBV30; D is undetermined. Trimming pared 1 base from V and 4 bases from J, leaving 7 bases between. Germline V gene sequence: CDR1 GTSNPN, CDR2 SVGIG (reference sequence). There are 12 residues in the CDR3. The CDR3 is CAWSGQTYGYTF. DNA of the CDR3: TGTGCCTGGAGTGGGCAGACCTATGGCTACACCTTC.

The V call is TRBV28, the J call TRBJ2-1; D possibly corresponds to TRBD1 (5 bases). Germline-derived CDR1 and CDR2 are MDHEN and SYDVKM. Trimming took 8 bases from V and 8 from J, leaving 19 bases between them. The CDR3 loop spans 14 amino acids. The chain's CDR3 is CASVPQSWGDEQFF. The CDR3 DNA reads as TGTGCCAGCGTTCCGCAGTCCTGGGGCGATGAGCAGTTCTTC.

Of note for this clone: Other DNA sequences in the sample encode the same CDR3. The chain combines TRBV2 with TRBJ2-7; D not resolved. Germline V gene sequence: CDR1 SNHLY, CDR2 FYNNEI. Trimming took off 3 bases at V and 4 bases at J, with 1 base between the two ends. The CDR3 runs to 10 residues. CDR3 coding DNA: TGTGCCAGCAGTGAGTACGAGCAGTACTTC. The encoded protein is CASSEYEQYF.